One and the same sample provided the 5 T cell receptor beta chains below, sequenced in a study of OX40 agonist ivuxolimab in advanced cancers. TCRdb's table, derived via immunoSEQ multiplex PCR, lists solely in-frame clones and lacks some. In the table there are about 35,000 clones, around 80% of which are singletons. Sequenced here: CD4+ or CD8+ T cells sorted from blood, sampled in a trial of the OX40 agonist ivuxolimab. These receptors were taken from an adult with an advanced solid tumor such as melanoma, head and neck, liver or kidney cancer.

V and J are TRBV28 and TRBJ1-2; no clear D gene. Germline V gene data show CDR1 as MDHEN and CDR2 as SYDVKM. Between the trimmed V and J ends, which lost 3 bases and 0 bases, there was a span of 11 bases. The CDR3 has 15 amino acids. DNA of the CDR3: TGTGCCAGCAGTTTCTCTTACACTTCTAACTATGGCTACACCTTC. Translation gives CASSFSYTSNYGYTF.

The V and J genes are TRBV7-2 and TRBJ2-3; 7 bases agree with TRBD1. The CDR3 has 15 residues. CDR1 and CDR2 (germline): SGHTA, FQGNSA. Losses at the gene ends were 7 bases for V and 4 bases for J; bases not matched to a gene: 11. CDR3 sequence: CASTRGGSVADTQYF. CDR3 nucleotide sequence: TGTGCCAGCACTCGAGGGGGCTCCGTAGCAGATACGCAGTATTTT.

This chain connects TRBV6-6 to TRBJ2-7; possible D gene TRBD1, 6 bases. Germline loops: CDR1 MNHNY, CDR2 SVGAGI (reference sequence). V was cut by 6 bases and J by 9 bases, with 21 bases left in between. The CDR3 loop spans 14 amino acids. CDR3 protein: CASSVGQRLRVQYF. The CDR3 DNA reads TGTGCCAGCAGCGTAGGACAGCGCCTACGAGTGCAGTACTTC.

This clone appeared a single time. V usage is TRBV19 and J usage is TRBJ1-1; D may be TRBD1 (5 bases). Trimming cost V 1 base and J 6 bases, with 9 bases left between them. CDR1 and CDR2 from the germline V gene are LNHDA and SQIVND (reference sequence). The length of the CDR3 is 13 residues. CDR3 sequence reads: CASSIGRGAEAFF. CDR3 bases: TGTGCCAGTAGTATAGGAAGGGGAGCTGAAGCTTTCTTT.

CDR3 residues: CASRTPQGGYEQYF. In DNA form, the CDR3 reads TGTGCCAGCAGGACACCCCAGGGGGGCTACGAGCAGTACTTC. The genes are TRBV2 and TRBJ2-7; D possibly corresponds to TRBD1 (7 bases). Germline V lookup: CDR1 SNHLY, CDR2 FYNNEI. Deletions cut 6 bases from V and 3 bases from J, with 15 bases between. The CDR3 extends over 14 amino acids.